Shown below are 5 T cell receptor beta chains from a single sample sequenced in a study of blood T cell repertoires in COVID-19. Method: immunoSEQ multiplex PCR; TCRdb's copy keeps in-frame clones and lacks some. The top ten hold 3.5% to 4% of the sample, which has hundreds of thousands of clones, 65% to 90% seen once. Input material: PBMCs or T cells enriched from blood (not recorded which). Receptors were obtained from a woman in her thirties or forties with acute COVID-19.

The V and J genes are TRBV30 and TRBJ2-2; a weak D match, TRBD1 (6 bases). The CDR3 extends over 16 amino acids. V was pared by 0 bases and J by 0 bases, with 11 bases between. Germline V gives CDR1 GTSNPN, CDR2 SVGIG (reference sequence). The CDR3 nucleotides are TGTGCCTGGAGTGTGTTGGGGGCCGCGAACACCGGGGAGCTGTTTTTT. This codes for CAWSVLGAANTGELFF.

CDR3 DNA sequence: TGTGCCAGTAGTATAGTTGATAGCTCCTACAATGAGCAGTTCTTC. Its translation is CASSIVDSSYNEQFF. The chain has TRBV19 and TRBJ2-1; D remains ambiguous. The CDR3 contains 15 residues. Looked up from germline, CDR1 is LNHDA and CDR2 is SQIVND (reference sequence). With 1 base removed from V and 0 bases from J, the gap between germline ends came to 7 bases.

This chain links TRBV18 with TRBJ2-5; tentatively, D is TRBD2 (5 bases). The CDR3 runs to 17 residues. The ends were cut back, 5 bases at V and 0 bases at J, with 19 bases in the middle. CDR1 is KGHSH, CDR2 LQKENI, per germline. CDR3 sequence reads: CASSTDPDSIYQETQYF. Here the CDR3 DNA reads TGTGCCAGCTCAACCGACCCGGACTCTATCTACCAAGAGACCCAGTACTTC.

CDR3 in DNA: TGTGCCAGCAGCTTAAGGTCAGGACAGGGGGCGGGAGAGCAGTACTTC. This encodes CASSLRSGQGAGEQYF. This chain links TRBV7-2 with TRBJ2-7, with 11 bases matching TRBD1. The V gene's germline CDR1 is SGHTA and CDR2 FQGNSA. This CDR3 has 16 residues. With 2 bases clipped from V and 7 bases from J, the junction kept 10 bases outside the gene matches.

The J gene is TRBJ2-4, the V gene TRBV28; tentative D call: TRBD1 (6 bases). This CDR3 has 14 amino acids. CDR1 and CDR2 (germline): MDHEN, SYDVKM. Deletions cut 7 bases from V and 2 bases from J, with 12 bases between. CDR3 DNA: TGTGCCAGCAACCCCGGACAGTCCAAAAACATTCAGTACTTC. Residues: CASNPGQSKNIQYF.